This is a list of T cell receptor beta chains from one sample in a study of blood T cell repertoires in COVID-19. The table came from immunoSEQ multiplex PCR; TCRdb's copy has only in-frame clones and leaves some out. The sample contains hundreds of thousands of clones, about 87% of which appear only once. The sample consisted of peripheral blood. The receptor set was obtained from a woman in her seventies with COVID-19, enrolled during active disease. Each CDR3 is given with its conserved first and last residue. D genes are given only for firm matches. The size of a clone is reported for some rows only, either as once, few or many, or as a class for expanded clones.

v_call,d_call,j_call,clone_size,cdr3_aa,cdr3_nt
TRBV24-1,-,TRBJ2-7,-,CATSDRPGHTYEQYF,TGTGCCACCAGTGATCGTCCAGGACACACATACGAGCAGTACTTC
TRBV7-9,TRBD2,TRBJ2-1,-,CASSLAGGPYNEQFF,TGTGCCAGCAGCTTGGCGGGAGGGCCCTACAATGAGCAGTTCTTC
TRBV7-9,-,TRBJ2-1,few,CASSLGLGSNEQFF,TGTGCCAGCAGCTTAGGCCTAGGGAGCAATGAGCAGTTCTTC
TRBV12-3/TRBV12-4,-,TRBJ1-2,-,CASSLVPYGYTF,TGTGCCAGCAGTTTAGTCCCGTATGGCTACACCTTC
TRBV28,TRBD1,TRBJ1-5,-,CASSFSPTGDSNQPQHF,TGTGCCAGCAGTTTTTCCCCCACAGGGGATAGCAATCAGCCCCAGCATTTT
TRBV7-3,-,TRBJ2-1,-,CASSPPGVGFNEQFF,TGTGCCAGCAGCCCCCCGGGAGTTGGGTTCAATGAGCAGTTCTTC
TRBV2,TRBD1,TRBJ1-1,-,CASSTGGNTEAFF,TGTGCCAGCAGTACAGGGGGGAACACTGAAGCTTTCTTT
TRBV12-3/TRBV12-4,-,TRBJ1-2,-,CASIRGSDGYTF,TGTGCCAGCATTCGGGGATCGGATGGCTACACCTTC
TRBV27,-,TRBJ1-5,once,CASSPLNQPQHF,TGTGCCAGCAGCCCACTCAATCAGCCCCAGCATTTT
TRBV7-3,-,TRBJ1-1,-,CASSLGTPNTEAFF,TGTGCCAGCAGCTTAGGGACACCGAACACTGAAGCTTTCTTT
TRBV7-3,TRBD2,TRBJ2-1,-,CASSLRLVGLAGVGQFF,TGTGCCAGCAGCTTAAGATTGGTGGGACTAGCGGGAGTGGGACAGTTCTTC
TRBV28,TRBD1,TRBJ1-4,-,CASSSTPGQKSEKLFF,TGTGCCAGCAGTTCGACACCGGGACAGAAGAGTGAAAAACTGTTTTTT
TRBV29-1,-,TRBJ1-4,-,CSVETRGKKLFF,TGCAGCGTTGAGACACGGGGGAAAAAACTGTTTTTT
TRBV9,-,TRBJ2-3,-,CASSASGTSTDTQYF,TGTGCCAGCAGCGCGTCCGGGACTAGCACAGATACGCAGTATTTT
TRBV10-2,-,TRBJ1-3,few,CASMVSSSGNTIYF,TGCGCCAGCATGGTATCGAGCTCTGGAAACACCATATATTTT
TRBV27,-,TRBJ1-2,-,CASRTGAGIYGYTF,TGTGCCAGCAGGACTGGCGCGGGAATCTATGGCTACACCTTC
TRBV20-1,TRBD2,TRBJ2-1,once,CSAGTSGEQFF,TGCAGTGCCGGGACTAGCGGTGAGCAGTTCTTC
TRBV4-3,-,TRBJ1-6,few,CASSQDHGGASPLHF,TGCGCCAGCAGCCAAGATCACGGGGGTGCCTCACCCCTCCACTTT
TRBV7-6,-,TRBJ1-2,-,CASSLEQYYGYTF,TGTGCCAGCAGCTTAGAACAGTACTATGGCTACACCTTC
TRBV20-1,-,TRBJ2-7,-,CSASRDFALLEQYF,TGCAGTGCTAGTAGGGACTTCGCCCTGCTGGAGCAGTACTTC
TRBV11-3,-,TRBJ2-7,-,CASSHGDEQYF,TGTGCCAGCAGCCATGGAGACGAGCAGTACTTC
TRBV10-1,-,TRBJ2-1,once,CASSERTENLARDFPSYNEQFF,TGCGCCAGCAGTGAGAGGACGGAAAACCTCGCGCGGGACTTTCCCTCCTACAATGAGCAGTTCTTC
TRBV4-1,-,TRBJ2-1,once,CASSQVSVNNEQFF,TGCGCCAGCAGCCAAGTATCGGTAAACAATGAGCAGTTCTTC
TRBV18,TRBD1,TRBJ1-1,few,CASSTDRGHTEAFF,TGTGCCAGCTCAACAGACAGGGGTCACACTGAAGCTTTCTTT
TRBV29-1,TRBD1,TRBJ2-5,-,CSVLWTGDQETQYF,TGCAGCGTCCTTTGGACAGGGGATCAAGAGACCCAGTACTTC
TRBV19,-,TRBJ2-1,-,CATRGRGSDEQFF,TGTGCCACAAGAGGGCGGGGTAGCGATGAGCAGTTCTTC
TRBV7-9,TRBD1,TRBJ2-7,-,CASSKQSGTGKKQYF,TGTGCCAGCAGCAAACAATCAGGGACAGGGAAAAAGCAGTACTTC
TRBV6-6,TRBD1,TRBJ1-1,-,CASSYTTGVAEAFF,TGTGCCAGCAGTTATACGACAGGGGTGGCTGAAGCTTTCTTT
TRBV2,TRBD1,TRBJ1-2,once,CASSEETGGYGYTF,TGTGCCAGCAGTGAGGAAACAGGGGGGTATGGCTACACCTTC
TRBV20-1,-,TRBJ1-1,-,CSARQVTEAFF,TGCAGTGCTAGACAGGTCACTGAAGCTTTCTTT
TRBV11-2,TRBD1,TRBJ2-7,-,CASSLTGTGDEQYF,TGTGCCAGCAGCTTAACCGGGACAGGCGACGAGCAGTACTTC
TRBV18,-,TRBJ1-3,-,CASSPPTTTSGNTIYF,TGTGCCAGCTCACCACCAACGACTACCTCTGGAAACACCATATATTTT
TRBV18,TRBD1,TRBJ2-7,-,CASSPPRGTGLGEQYF,TGTGCCAGCTCACCCCCTCGGGGGACAGGTCTAGGGGAGCAGTACTTC
TRBV2,-,TRBJ2-3,-,CASSVNSGRTDTQYF,TGTGCCAGCAGTGTCAATAGCGGACGCACAGATACGCAGTATTTT
TRBV7-9,TRBD1,TRBJ2-7,-,CASSRSGTGGHEQYF,TGTGCCAGCAGCAGATCCGGGACAGGGGGTCACGAGCAGTACTTC
TRBV4-1,TRBD2,TRBJ2-3,-,CASSQEATSGASTDTQYF,TGCGCCAGCAGCCAAGAGGCGACTAGCGGAGCTAGCACAGATACGCAGTATTTT
TRBV29-1,TRBD1,TRBJ1-2,-,CSVEKGADYGYTF,TGCAGCGTTGAAAAGGGGGCGGACTATGGCTACACCTTC
TRBV6-5,-,TRBJ1-5,-,CASSYDSNQPQHF,TGTGCCAGCAGTTACGACAGTAATCAGCCCCAGCATTTT
TRBV6-4,-,TRBJ1-2,-,CASSDSYRDSGGNVYGYTF,TGTGCCAGCAGTGACTCGTACCGGGACTCGGGTGGCAATGTCTATGGCTACACCTTC
TRBV2,TRBD2,TRBJ2-7,-,CASSEVASGTYEQYF,TGTGCCAGCAGTGAAGTGGCTAGCGGAACCTACGAGCAGTACTTC
TRBV30,TRBD1,TRBJ1-1,-,CAWTMDREDTEAFF,TGTGCCTGGACTATGGACAGGGAGGACACTGAAGCTTTCTTT
TRBV30,-,TRBJ1-3,-,CAWSRTNGNTIYF,TGTGCCTGGAGTCGGACAAATGGAAACACCATATATTTT
TRBV29-1,-,TRBJ2-5,once,CSAASSEETQYF,TGCAGCGCCGCATCCAGCGAAGAGACCCAGTACTTC
TRBV28,-,TRBJ1-6,-,CASSLAGAGIYSPLHF,TGTGCCAGCAGTTTGGCGGGCGCCGGGATCTATTCACCCCTCCACTTT
TRBV11-3,-,TRBJ2-1,-,CASSLRGPPYNEQFF,TGTGCCAGCAGCTTAAGGGGCCCTCCCTACAATGAGCAGTTCTTC
TRBV7-9,TRBD1,TRBJ2-5,once,CASSFGQGAWETQYF,TGTGCCAGCAGCTTTGGACAGGGGGCGTGGGAGACCCAGTACTTC
TRBV27,-,TRBJ1-5,-,CASSPSTDSNQPQHF,TGTGCCAGCAGTCCGTCCACAGATAGCAATCAGCCCCAGCATTTT
TRBV11-2,-,TRBJ1-1,-,CASRYTYPEAFF,TGTGCCAGCAGATATACATACCCTGAAGCTTTCTTT